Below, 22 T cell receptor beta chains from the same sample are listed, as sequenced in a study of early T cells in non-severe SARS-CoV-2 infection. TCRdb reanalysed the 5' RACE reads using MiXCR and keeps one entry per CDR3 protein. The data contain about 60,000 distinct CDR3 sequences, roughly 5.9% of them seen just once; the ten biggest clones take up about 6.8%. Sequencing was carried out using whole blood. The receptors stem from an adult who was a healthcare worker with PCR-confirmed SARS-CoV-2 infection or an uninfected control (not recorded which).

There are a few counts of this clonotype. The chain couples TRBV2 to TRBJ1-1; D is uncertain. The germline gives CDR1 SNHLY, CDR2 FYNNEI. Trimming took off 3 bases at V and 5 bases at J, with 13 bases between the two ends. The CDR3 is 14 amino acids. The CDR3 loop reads CASSDMGKGTEAFF. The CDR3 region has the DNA TGTGCCAGCAGTGATATGGGTAAAGGGACTGAAGCTTTCTTT.

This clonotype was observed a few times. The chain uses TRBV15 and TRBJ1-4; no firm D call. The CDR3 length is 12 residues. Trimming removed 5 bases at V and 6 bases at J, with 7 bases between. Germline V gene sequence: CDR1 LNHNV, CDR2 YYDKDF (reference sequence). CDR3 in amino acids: CATSATDEKLFF. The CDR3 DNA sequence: TGTGCCACCAGCGCCACAGATGAAAAACTGTTTTTT.

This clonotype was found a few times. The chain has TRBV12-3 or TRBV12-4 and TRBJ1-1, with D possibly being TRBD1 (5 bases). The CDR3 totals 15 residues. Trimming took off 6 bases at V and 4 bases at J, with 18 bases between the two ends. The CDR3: CASRIRDGGLTEAFF. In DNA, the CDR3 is TGTGCCAGCAGGATACGGGACGGTGGCCTCACTGAAGCTTTCTTT.

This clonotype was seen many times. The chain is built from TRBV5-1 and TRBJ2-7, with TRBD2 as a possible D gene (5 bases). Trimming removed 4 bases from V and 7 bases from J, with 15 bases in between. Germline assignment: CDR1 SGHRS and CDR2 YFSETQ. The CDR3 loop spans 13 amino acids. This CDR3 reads CASSPDGLGEQYF. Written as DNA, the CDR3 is TGCGCCAGCAGCCCAGACGGACTGGGTGAGCAGTACTTC. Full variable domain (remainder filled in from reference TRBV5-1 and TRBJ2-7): KAGVTQTPRYLIKTRGQQVTLSCSPISGHRSVSWYQQTPGQGLQFLFEYFSETQRNKGNFPGRFSGRQFSNSRSEMNVSTLELGDSALYLCASSPDGLGEQYFGPGTRLTVT.

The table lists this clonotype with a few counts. CDR3 sequence (DNA): TGTGCCAGCAGTTTGGGGTCGGACAGCTCAGGCTACACCTTC. It encodes CASSLGSDSSGYTF. The chain couples TRBV12-3 or TRBV12-4 to TRBJ1-2, with D maybe TRBD1 (6 bases). This CDR3 contains 14 residues. V lost 3 bases to trimming and J lost 8 bases, with 16 bases between them.

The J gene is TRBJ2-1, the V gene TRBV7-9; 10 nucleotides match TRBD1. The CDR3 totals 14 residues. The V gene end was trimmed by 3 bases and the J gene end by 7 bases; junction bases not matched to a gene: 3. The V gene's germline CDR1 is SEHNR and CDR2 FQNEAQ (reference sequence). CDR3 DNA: TGTGCCAGCAGCTTGACAGGGGGCCAGAATGAGCAGTTCTTC. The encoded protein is CASSLTGGQNEQFF.

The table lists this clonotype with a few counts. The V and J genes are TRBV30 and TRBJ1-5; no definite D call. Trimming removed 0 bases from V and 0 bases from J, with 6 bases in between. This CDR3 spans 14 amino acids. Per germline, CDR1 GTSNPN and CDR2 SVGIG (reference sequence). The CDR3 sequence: CAWSVDPSNQPQHF. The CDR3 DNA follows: TGTGCCTGGAGTGTAGACCCTAGCAATCAGCCCCAGCATTTT. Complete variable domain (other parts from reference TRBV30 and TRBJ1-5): SQTIHQWPATLVQPVGSPLSLECTVEGTSNPNLYWYRQAAGRGLQLLFYSVGIGQISSEVPQNLSASRPQDRQFILSSKKLLLSDSGFYLCAWSVDPSNQPQHFGDGTRLSIL.

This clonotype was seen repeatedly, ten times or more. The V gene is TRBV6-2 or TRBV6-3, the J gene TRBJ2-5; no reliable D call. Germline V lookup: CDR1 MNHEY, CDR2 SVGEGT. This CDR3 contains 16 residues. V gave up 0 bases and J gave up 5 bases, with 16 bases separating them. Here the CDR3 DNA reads TGTGCCAGCAGTTACTCGTACTCTACCGCGCGGGAGACCCAGTACTTC. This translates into CASSYSYSTARETQYF.

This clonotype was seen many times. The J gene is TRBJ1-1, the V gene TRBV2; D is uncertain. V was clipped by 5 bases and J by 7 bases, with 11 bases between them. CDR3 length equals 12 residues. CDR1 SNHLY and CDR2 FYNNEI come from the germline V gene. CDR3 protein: CASSSGAFEAFF. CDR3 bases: TGTGCCAGCAGTTCAGGAGCCTTTGAAGCTTTCTTT.

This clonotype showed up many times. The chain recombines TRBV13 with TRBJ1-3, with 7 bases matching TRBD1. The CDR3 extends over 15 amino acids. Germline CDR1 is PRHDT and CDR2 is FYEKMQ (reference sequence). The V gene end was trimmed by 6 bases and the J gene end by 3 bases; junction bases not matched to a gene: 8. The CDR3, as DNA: TGTGCCAGCAGACGAGACCCAGGGGGTGGAAACACCATATATTTT. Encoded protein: CASRRDPGGGNTIYF.

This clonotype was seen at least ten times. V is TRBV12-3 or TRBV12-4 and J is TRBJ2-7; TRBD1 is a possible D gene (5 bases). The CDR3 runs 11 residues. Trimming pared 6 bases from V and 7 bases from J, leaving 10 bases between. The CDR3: CASSLNREQYF. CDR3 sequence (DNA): TGTGCCAGCAGCCTCAACAGGGAGCAGTACTTC.

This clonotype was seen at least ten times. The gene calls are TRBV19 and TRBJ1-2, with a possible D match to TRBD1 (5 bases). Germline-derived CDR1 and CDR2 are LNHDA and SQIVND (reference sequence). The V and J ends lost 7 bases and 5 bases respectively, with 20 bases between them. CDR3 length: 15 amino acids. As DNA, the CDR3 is TGTGCCAGTACTTCCGGGGACTCTTACCAATATGGCTACACCTTC. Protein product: CASTSGDSYQYGYTF.

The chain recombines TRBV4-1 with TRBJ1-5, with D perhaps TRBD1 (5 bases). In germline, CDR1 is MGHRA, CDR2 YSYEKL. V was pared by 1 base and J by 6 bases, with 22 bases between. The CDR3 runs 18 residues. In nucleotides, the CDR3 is TGCGCCAGCAGCCAAGGGGGTCGACTAGGGGTTTTGGGTCAGCCCCAGCATTTT. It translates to CASSQGGRLGVLGQPQHF.

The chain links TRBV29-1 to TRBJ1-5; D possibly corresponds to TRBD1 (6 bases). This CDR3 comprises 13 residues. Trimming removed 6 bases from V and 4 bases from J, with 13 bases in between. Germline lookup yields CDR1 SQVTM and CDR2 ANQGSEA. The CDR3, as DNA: TGCAGCGTGGCACAGGGTACAAATCAGCCCCAGCATTTT. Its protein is CSVAQGTNQPQHF.

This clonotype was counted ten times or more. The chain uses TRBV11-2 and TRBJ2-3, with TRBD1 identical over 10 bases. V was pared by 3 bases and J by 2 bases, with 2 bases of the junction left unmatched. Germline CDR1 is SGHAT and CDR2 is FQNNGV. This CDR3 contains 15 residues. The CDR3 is CASSFGTGDTDTQYF. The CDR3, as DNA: TGTGCCAGCAGCTTCGGGACAGGGGACACAGATACGCAGTATTTT.

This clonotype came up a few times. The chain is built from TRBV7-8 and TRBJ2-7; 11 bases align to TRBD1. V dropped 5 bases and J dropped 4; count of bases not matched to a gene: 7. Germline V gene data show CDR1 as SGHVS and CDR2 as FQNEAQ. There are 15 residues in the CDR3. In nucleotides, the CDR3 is TGTGCCAGCAGCCACCGGGACAGGGGGTCGTACGAGCAGTACTTC. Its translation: CASSHRDRGSYEQYF.

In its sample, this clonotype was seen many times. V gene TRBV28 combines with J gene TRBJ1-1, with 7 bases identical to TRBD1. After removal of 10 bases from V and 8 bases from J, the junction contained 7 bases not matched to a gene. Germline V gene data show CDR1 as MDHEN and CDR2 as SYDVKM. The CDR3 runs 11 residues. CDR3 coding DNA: TGTGCCACCACGACAGGGTTGGAAGCTTTCTTT. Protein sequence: CATTTGLEAFF.

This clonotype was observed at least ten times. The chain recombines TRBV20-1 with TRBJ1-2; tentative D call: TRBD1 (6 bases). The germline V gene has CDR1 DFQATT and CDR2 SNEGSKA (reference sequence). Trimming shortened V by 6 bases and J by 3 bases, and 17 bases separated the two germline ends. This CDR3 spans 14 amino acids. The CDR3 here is CSAPRQGFHYGYTF. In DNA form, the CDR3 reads TGCAGTGCCCCACGGCAGGGGTTCCACTATGGCTACACCTTC.

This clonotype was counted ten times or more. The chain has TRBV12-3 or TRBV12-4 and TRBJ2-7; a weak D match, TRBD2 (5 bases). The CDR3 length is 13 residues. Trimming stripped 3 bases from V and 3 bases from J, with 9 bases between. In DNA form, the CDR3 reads TGTGCCAGCAGTTTCGGCGGAGGCTACGAGCAGTACTTC. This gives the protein CASSFGGGYEQYF.

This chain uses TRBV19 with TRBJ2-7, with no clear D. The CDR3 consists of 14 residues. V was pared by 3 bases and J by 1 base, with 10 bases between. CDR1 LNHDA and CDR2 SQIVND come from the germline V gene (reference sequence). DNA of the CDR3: TGTGCCAGTAGTATTATTGGCGCTTCCTACGAGCAGTACTTC. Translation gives CASSIIGASYEQYF.

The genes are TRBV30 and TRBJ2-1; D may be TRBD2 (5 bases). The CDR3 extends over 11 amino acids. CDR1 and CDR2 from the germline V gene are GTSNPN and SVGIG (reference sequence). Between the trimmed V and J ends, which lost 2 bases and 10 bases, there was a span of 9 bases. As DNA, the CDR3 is TGTGCCTGGAGTTCCCCGGGGGAGCAGTTCTTC. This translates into CAWSSPGEQFF.

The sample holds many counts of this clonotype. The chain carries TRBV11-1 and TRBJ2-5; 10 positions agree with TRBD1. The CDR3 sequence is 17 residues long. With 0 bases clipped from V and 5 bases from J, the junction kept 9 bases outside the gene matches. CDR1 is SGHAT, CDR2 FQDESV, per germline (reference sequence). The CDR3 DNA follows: TGTGCCAGCAGCTTAGCCCCCCGACAGGGGGCCCGGGAGACCCAGTACTTC. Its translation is CASSLAPRQGARETQYF.